The entry that follows covers one T cell receptor (beta chain) sequence. Its antigen specificity is not known. Base qualities were left out, and no much larger clone turns up one base away. The CDR3, from cysteine to phenylalanine, totals 16 residues. The DNA shown is the 48-base CDR3, in frame from base 1. Reading the germline V gene gives CDR1 MNHNS and CDR2 SASEGT. The germline ends are 13 bases apart after V is trimmed by 2 bases and J by 5 bases. The source of the sample is a study of control samples from healthy donors and cancer patients (dated by TCRdb to 2019 to 2021). The method was the immunoSEQ multiplex PCR assay. Imported from immuneACCESS, the table was reduced by TCRdb to in-frame sequences with V and J called. These copies leave out some clones; in studies compared against another copy, an unresolved V gene accounts for under half, and the cause of the remainder is not known. Here the sample has roughly 170,000 clones; around 88% occur a single time. The biggest ten clones account for roughly 5.3% of the sample.

The receptor was isolated from a woman in her twenties or thirties in good health. The chain is assembled from TRBV6-1 and TRBJ1-6, with a tentative D gene TRBD1 over 6 matching bases. The sequenced sample was blood. The nucleotide sequence is TGTGCCAGCAGTGAATTCAGGGGAGCCAATAATTCACCCCTCCACTTT. This sequence encodes CASSEFRGANNSPLHF.